Presented here are 17 T cell receptor beta chains from one specimen sequenced in a study of blood T cell repertoires in COVID-19. Generated by immunoSEQ multiplex PCR, the TCRdb table keeps only in-frame clones and is missing some. The table records around 250,000 clones, over 75% of them present only once. What was sequenced was peripheral blood. Receptor source: a woman in her 70s with COVID-19, enrolled during active disease.

The chain uses TRBV2 and TRBJ2-7, with D maybe TRBD2 (6 bases). V shed 2 bases and J shed 2 bases, with 13 bases lying between them. Germline V gives CDR1 SNHLY, CDR2 FYNNEI. The CDR3 extends over 15 amino acids. CDR3 sequence reads: CASSEIFAGTYEQYF. CDR3 DNA sequence: TGTGCCAGCAGTGAAATTTTTGCGGGAACCTACGAGCAGTACTTC. Complete variable domain (other parts from reference TRBV2 and TRBJ2-7): EPEVTQTPSHQVTQMGQEVILRCVPISNHLYFYWYRQILGQKVEFLVSFYNNEISEKSEIFDDQFSVERPDGSNFTLKIRSTKLEDSAMYFCASSEIFAGTYEQYFGPGTRLTVT.

This chain joins TRBV4-1 and TRBJ2-5, with D maybe TRBD1 (6 bases). CDR3 size: 16 residues. Trimming removed 1 base at V and 5 bases at J, with 17 bases between. Germline CDR1 is MGHRA and CDR2 is YSYEKL. The CDR3 here is CASSQALTGKEETQYF. The CDR3, as DNA: TGCGCCAGCAGCCAAGCTCTTACAGGGAAAGAGGAGACCCAGTACTTC.

The chain has TRBV7-9 and TRBJ2-1, with 8 bases aligning to TRBD2. Germline CDR1 reads SEHNR; CDR2 reads FQNEAQ (reference sequence). The CDR3 runs to 14 residues. V lost 8 bases and J lost 0; bases outside the gene matches: 3. This CDR3 is CASGTSGSYNEQFF. In nucleotides, the CDR3 is TGTGCCAGCGGTACTAGCGGCTCCTACAATGAGCAGTTCTTC.

This clone appeared many times. This chain uses TRBV7-9 with TRBJ2-5; TRBD1 is a possible D gene (6 bases). Germline lookup yields CDR1 SEHNR and CDR2 FQNEAQ (reference sequence). Trimming cost V 1 base and J 5 bases, with 11 bases left between them. The CDR3 extends over 14 amino acids. CDR3 sequence: CASSLDRVRETQYF. As DNA, the CDR3 is TGTGCCAGCAGCTTAGACAGGGTTCGGGAGACCCAGTACTTC. Together with reference TRBV7-9 and TRBJ2-5, the CDR3 gives the full variable domain: DTGVSQNPRHKITKRGQNVTFRCDPISEHNRLYWYRQTLGQGPEFLTYFQNEAQLEKSRLLSDRFSAERPKGSFSTLEIQRTEQGDSAMYLCASSLDRVRETQYFGPGTRLLVL.

With respect to this clone: Within the sample, other DNA sequences also encode this same CDR3. The chain joins TRBV7-9 to TRBJ2-7, with D unclear. There are 11 residues in the CDR3. Germline V gene data show CDR1 as SEHNR and CDR2 as FQNEAQ (reference sequence). Deletions cut 5 bases from V and 5 bases from J, with 7 bases between. For the CDR3, the DNA is TGTGCCAGCAGCCCTGCAGACGAGCAGTACTTC. Protein product: CASSPADEQYF.

This chain connects TRBV6-2 or TRBV6-3 to TRBJ1-5; unclear D gene. This CDR3 region has 14 residues. Trimming left V 6 bases short and J 6 bases short, with 15 bases between. Per germline, CDR1 MNHEY and CDR2 SVGEGT. DNA of the CDR3: TGTGCCAGCAGCGGCCCCTTACAGAGTCAGCCCCAGCATTTT. It specifies CASSGPLQSQPQHF.

This chain links TRBV12-3 or TRBV12-4 with TRBJ2-7; weak D call: TRBD2 (5 bases). V gave up 6 bases and J gave up 3 bases, with 12 bases separating them. The CDR3 loop spans 13 amino acids. The CDR3 protein is CASSPGEGYEQYF. The DNA for the CDR3 is TGTGCCAGCAGCCCGGGTGAGGGCTACGAGCAGTACTTC.

This chain links TRBV18 with TRBJ2-7; 7 bases line up with TRBD1. The CDR3 extends over 13 amino acids. V was clipped by 4 bases and J by 2 bases; unmatched bases: 2. Germline V gene sequence: CDR1 KGHSH, CDR2 LQKENI. The CDR3 nucleotides are TGTGCCAGCTCACAGGGACAGACCTACGAGCAGTACTTC. This codes for CASSQGQTYEQYF.

A single count supports this clone. The gene calls are TRBV5-4 and TRBJ1-4; D remains unclear. V lost 0 bases, J lost 8 bases, and 8 bases lay in between. The V gene's germline CDR1 is SGHNT and CDR2 YYREEE (reference sequence). This CDR3 spans 13 amino acids. The CDR3 nucleotides read TGTGCCAGCAGCTTGGGCTCTGGCGAAAAACTGTTTTTT. It yields the protein CASSLGSGEKLFF.

The V gene is TRBV18, the J gene TRBJ2-3; 9 bases align to TRBD2. The V segment lost 3 bases and the J segment 3 bases; nucleotides outside the gene matches: 25. Looked up from germline, CDR1 is KGHSH and CDR2 is LQKENI. CDR3 size: 22 residues. The chain's CDR3 is CASSPAWGEASGKGVKTDTQYF. CDR3 nucleotides: TGTGCCAGCTCACCGGCCTGGGGTGAAGCTAGCGGGAAAGGAGTAAAAACAGATACGCAGTATTTT. The entire variable domain, with the rest obtained from reference TRBV18 and TRBJ2-3, is as follows: NAGVMQNPRHLVRRRGQEARLRCSPMKGHSHVYWYRQLPEEGLKFMVYLQKENIIDESGMPKERFSAEFPKEGPSILRIQQVVRGDSAAYFCASSPAWGEASGKGVKTDTQYFGPGTRLTVL.

The rearrangement uses TRBV10-3 and TRBJ2-7; D not certain. Per the germline V gene, CDR1 is ENHRY and CDR2 is SYGVKD. Trimming stripped 5 bases from V and 2 bases from J, with 10 bases between. The CDR3 extends over 13 amino acids. CDR3 sequence: CAISFGPPYEQYF. The CDR3 DNA reads TGTGCCATCAGTTTTGGGCCGCCCTACGAGCAGTACTTC.

The rearrangement joins TRBV11-2 to TRBJ1-3; the D gene is possibly TRBD1 (6 bases). The CDR3 consists of 16 residues. The V gene's germline CDR1 is SGHAT and CDR2 FQNNGV. The V gene lost 3 bases and the J gene lost 2 bases, with 14 bases spanning the gap. The CDR3 spells CASSLSLGQPGNTIYF. Here the CDR3 DNA reads TGTGCCAGCAGCTTGTCTCTTGGACAGCCTGGAAACACCATATATTTT.

The V call is TRBV5-4, the J call TRBJ1-1; a weak D match, TRBD1 (5 bases). The CDR3 contains 13 residues. Germline-derived CDR1 and CDR2 are SGHNT and YYREEE (reference sequence). The V gene lost 4 bases and the J gene lost 12 bases, with 19 bases spanning the gap. CDR3 residues: CASSPRPAGRSFF. The CDR3, as DNA: TGTGCCAGCAGCCCGAGGCCCGCAGGGAGGTCTTTCTTT.

CDR3 sequence (DNA): TGTGCCAGCAGCAGGTACGGACAACTATCCTACAATGAGCAGTTCTTC. It yields the protein CASSRYGQLSYNEQFF. The chain uses TRBV7-2 and TRBJ2-1; D might be TRBD1 (5 bases). This CDR3 is built from 16 residues. The ends were cut back, 5 bases at V and 1 base at J, with 15 bases in the middle. Germline lookup yields CDR1 SGHTA and CDR2 FQGNSA.

The genes are TRBV30 and TRBJ1-1; weak D call: TRBD1 (6 bases). Germline CDR1 GTSNPN, CDR2 SVGIG (reference sequence). CDR3 length equals 13 residues. Deletions cut 4 bases from V and 2 bases from J, with 11 bases between. The CDR3 here is CAWTRQDNTEAFF. For the CDR3, the DNA is TGTGCCTGGACGCGACAGGACAACACTGAAGCTTTCTTT.

The V and J genes are TRBV6-5 and TRBJ2-3; possible D gene TRBD2, 6 bases. The ends were cut back, 6 bases at V and 4 bases at J, with 14 bases in the middle. The CDR3 runs 14 residues. CDR1 MNHEY and CDR2 SVGAGI come from the germline V gene. This chain's CDR3 is CASRPEGRSDTQYF. CDR3 DNA: TGTGCCAGCAGGCCGGAGGGCCGCTCAGATACGCAGTATTTT.

The V call is TRBV2, the J call TRBJ2-2, with 8 bases fitting TRBD2. J lost 2 bases, V lost 4 bases, and 6 bases had no gene match. The CDR3 is made up of 16 amino acids. Germline CDR1 reads SNHLY; CDR2 reads FYNNEI. For the CDR3, the DNA is TGTGCCAGCAGTGGGCGGCGGGAGGAAAACACCGGGGAGCTGTTTTTT. It specifies CASSGRREENTGELFF.